This T cell receptor beta chain comes out of a study of CD8+ T cells in alopecia areata. Study-wide findings and caveats: TCR sharing across patients was less clear than in mice, possibly HLA-related. On tofacitinib, scalp and blood still held many of the expanded lesional clones. Sequenced scalp T cells also include alphabeta T cells resident in normal skin.

There are a few counts of this clone. Its antigen is not identified. Extracted from the samples, RNA was reverse transcribed into cDNA to serve as the sequencing template. The method was immunoSEQ multiplex PCR; TCRdb's version includes in-frame clones alone and lacks a portion of them. The table shows roughly 200,000 clones, with about 53% occurring only once. The sample's treatment: oral pan-JAK inhibitor, 5-10 mg twice daily. As part of sample collection, lesional scalp punch biopsies and peripheral blood were taken from alopecia areata patients. The TCR comes from a human donor with alopecia areata. Material: CD8+ T cells sorted from blood, obtained at week 24, from a patient treated with tofacitinib.

DNA of the CDR3: TGTGCCAGCAGCGTAGTCGATCAGGGGGTAACTGAAGCTTTCTTT. Translated, it gives CASSVVDQGVTEAFF. This rearrangement joins TRBV9 to TRBJ1-1; 7 bases are shared with TRBD1. The trim removed 0 bases at V and 5 bases at J, leaving 7 bases unmatched. This CDR3 has 15 amino acids. Per germline, CDR1 SGDLS and CDR2 YYNGEE.